This entry is about one T cell receptor (beta chain). This CDR3 region has 13 residues. Germline CDR1 is SGDLS and CDR2 is YYNGEE. The germline V and J ends were trimmed by 2 bases and 5 bases, with 10 bases remaining between them. Naivety among CD8 cells was defined by CD45RO negativity and positive CCR7 selection, thereby excluding terminally differentiated effector memory CD45RA+ cells. This sample was taken from a study of shared clonotypes between healthy human individuals. Repertoires were generated with immunoSEQ multiplex PCR, while TCRdb's copy carries only in-frame clones and drops some. Of a few hundred thousand clones listed, nearly 97% are singletons.

Sequenced input: naive CD8+ T cells sorted from blood. The sequence derives from a woman aged 25 to 39 in good health. This chain uses TRBV9 with TRBJ1-1, with D possibly being TRBD1 (5 bases). CDR3 DNA: TGTGCCAGCAGCGTCCTCTCAGGGACTGAAGCTTTCTTT. Amino acid sequence: CASSVLSGTEAFF.